A selection of T cell receptor beta chains follows, all from one sample in a study of CD8 T cells in ankylosing spondylitis. Each CDR3 protein is one row after TCRdb ran MiXCR on the 5' RACE reads. Counted here are around 160,000 distinct CDR3 sequences, around a tenth occurring once; the ten biggest clones make up approximately 32%. The specimen was blood, either unsorted or a sorted T cell fraction (not recorded which). The receptors shown here come from a male donor with ankylosing spondylitis or in good health (not recorded which). Each CDR3 is given with its conserved first and last residue. D genes are given only for firm matches. Clone size, where shown, is once, few, many, or a class for clones that have expanded.

size | J | D | V | CDR3 | DNA
NA | TRBJ2-7 | NA | TRBV5-6 | CASRGRDSPLEQYF | TGTGCCAGCAGGGGGAGGGACAGTCCTTTGGAGCAGTACTTC
few | TRBJ2-5 | TRBD1 | TRBV5-5 | CASSLRSRTGAYQETQYF | TGTGCCAGCAGCTTGAGGTCCCGGACAGGGGCGTACCAAGAGACCCAGTACTTC
NA | TRBJ1-5 | NA | TRBV6-1 | CASNRQVDNQLQHF | TGTGCCAGCAATAGACAAGTTGACAATCAGCTCCAGCATTTT
many | TRBJ2-1 | TRBD1 | TRBV5-1 | CASSFGQGAFYEQFF | TGCGCCAGCAGCTTTGGACAGGGGGCGTTCTATGAGCAGTTCTTC
many | TRBJ1-1 | NA | TRBV7-6 | CASSLAGLNTEAFF | TGTGCCAGCAGCTTAGCAGGGCTGAACACTGAAGCTTTCTTT
few | TRBJ2-1 | NA | TRBV6-2/TRBV6-3 | CASSYDRYNEQFF | TGTGCCAGCAGTTACGACCGCTACAATGAGCAGTTCTTC
many | TRBJ2-2 | NA | TRBV27 | CASSGDQGIGTGELFF | TGTGCCAGCAGTGGAGATCAGGGAATTGGCACCGGGGAGCTGTTTTTT
NA | TRBJ2-5 | NA | TRBV12-3/TRBV12-4 | CASRGFPAQETQYF | TGTGCCAGCAGGGGTTTCCCAGCACAAGAGACCCAGTACTTC
NA | TRBJ1-5 | TRBD1 | TRBV18 | CASSVGTGGLGNRPQHF | TGTGCCAGCTCCGTAGGAACAGGGGGCCTCGGCAATCGGCCCCAGCATTTT
NA | TRBJ1-2 | TRBD1 | TRBV12-3/TRBV12-4 | CASSFTGVDGYTF | TGTGCCAGCAGTTTTACAGGGGTTGACGGCTACACCTTC
many | TRBJ1-6 | NA | TRBV27 | CASRRTSTYNSPLHF | TGTGCCAGCAGAAGAACGAGCACCTATAATTCACCCCTCCACTTT
few | TRBJ1-1 | NA | TRBV11-2 | CASSLDNGGYTEAFF | TGTGCCAGCAGCTTAGACAACGGTGGATACACTGAAGCTTTCTTT
many | TRBJ2-3 | NA | TRBV7-9 | CASSLARSTSTDTQYF | TGTGCCAGCAGCTTAGCCCGATCAACTAGCACAGATACGCAGTATTTT
many | TRBJ1-1 | TRBD1 | TRBV20-1 | CSAARAGGHTEAFF | TGCAGTGCTGCGCGGGCAGGGGGCCACACTGAAGCTTTCTTT
NA | TRBJ2-1 | NA | TRBV7-9 | CASSGDPYNEQFF | TGTGCCAGCAGCGGGGACCCGTACAATGAGCAGTTCTTC
NA | TRBJ2-7 | TRBD1 | TRBV30 | CAWGQVNEQYF | TGTGCCTGGGGACAGGTCAACGAGCAGTACTTC